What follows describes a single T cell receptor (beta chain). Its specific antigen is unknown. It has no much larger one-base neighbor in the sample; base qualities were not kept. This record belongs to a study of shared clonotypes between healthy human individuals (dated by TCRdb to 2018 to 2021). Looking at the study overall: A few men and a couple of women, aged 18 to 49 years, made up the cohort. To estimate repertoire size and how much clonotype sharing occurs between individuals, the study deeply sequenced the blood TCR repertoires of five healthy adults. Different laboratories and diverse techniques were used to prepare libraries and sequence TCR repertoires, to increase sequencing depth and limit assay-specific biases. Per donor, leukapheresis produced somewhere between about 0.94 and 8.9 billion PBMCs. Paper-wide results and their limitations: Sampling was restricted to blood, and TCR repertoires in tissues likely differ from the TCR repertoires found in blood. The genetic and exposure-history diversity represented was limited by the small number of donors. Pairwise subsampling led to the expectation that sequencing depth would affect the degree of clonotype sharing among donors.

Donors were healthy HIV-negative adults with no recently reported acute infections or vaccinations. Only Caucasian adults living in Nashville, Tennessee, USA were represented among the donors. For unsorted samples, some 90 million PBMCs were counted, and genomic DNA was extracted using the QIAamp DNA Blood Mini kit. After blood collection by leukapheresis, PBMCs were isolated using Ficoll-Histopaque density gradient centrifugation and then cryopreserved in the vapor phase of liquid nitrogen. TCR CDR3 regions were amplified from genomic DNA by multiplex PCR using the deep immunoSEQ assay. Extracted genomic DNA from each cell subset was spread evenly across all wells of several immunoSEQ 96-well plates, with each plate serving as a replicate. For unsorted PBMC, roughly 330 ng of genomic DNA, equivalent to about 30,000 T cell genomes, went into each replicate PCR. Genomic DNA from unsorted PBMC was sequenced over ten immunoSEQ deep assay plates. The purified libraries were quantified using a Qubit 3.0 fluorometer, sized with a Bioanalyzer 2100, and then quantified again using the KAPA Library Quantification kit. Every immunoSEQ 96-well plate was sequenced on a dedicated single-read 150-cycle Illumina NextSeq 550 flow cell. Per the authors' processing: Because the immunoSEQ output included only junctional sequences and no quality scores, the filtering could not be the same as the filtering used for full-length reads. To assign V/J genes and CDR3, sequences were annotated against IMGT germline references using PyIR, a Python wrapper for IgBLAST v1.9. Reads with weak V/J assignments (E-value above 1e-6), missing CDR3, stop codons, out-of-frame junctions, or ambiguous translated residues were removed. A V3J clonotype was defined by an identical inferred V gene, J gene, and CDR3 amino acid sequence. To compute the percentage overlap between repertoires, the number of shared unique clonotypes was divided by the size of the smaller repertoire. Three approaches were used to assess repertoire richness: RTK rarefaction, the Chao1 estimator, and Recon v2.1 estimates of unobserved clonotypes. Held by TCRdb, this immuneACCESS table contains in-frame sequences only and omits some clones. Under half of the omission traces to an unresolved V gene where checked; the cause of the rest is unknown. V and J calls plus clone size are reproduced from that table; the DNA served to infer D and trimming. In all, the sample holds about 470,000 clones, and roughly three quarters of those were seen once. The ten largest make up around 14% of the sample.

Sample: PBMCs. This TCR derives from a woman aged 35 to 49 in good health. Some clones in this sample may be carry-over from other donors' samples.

This receptor carries the CDR3 CSVEDRRGPPYEQYF. The bases read TGCAGCGTTGAAGATAGGAGGGGGCCCCCCTACGAGCAGTACTTC. The chain links TRBV29-1 with TRBJ2-7; possibly the D gene is TRBD1, per 7 matching bases. The CDR3 spans 15 residues, from the cysteine through the phenylalanine. Only the CDR3 DNA stays, 45 bases, in frame from base 1. V and J lose 0 bases and 2 bases, and a span of 14 bases separates them. From the germline V gene, CDR1 is SQVTM and CDR2 is ANQGSEA.